This TCR beta chain was observed in a study of technical replicates of blood from four donors. Here immunoSEQ multiplex PCR was the method, and the copy in TCRdb shows in-frame clones only, minus some. The data show about 62,000 clones, about 90% seen once. In germline, CDR1 is SGDLS, CDR2 YYNGEE. Trimming took 0 bases from V and 5 from J, leaving 12 bases between them. This CDR3 has 14 residues. The chain carries TRBV9 and TRBJ2-7; a possible D gene is TRBD1 (5 bases). The clonotype originates from a human donor in good health. Some clones in this sample may be carry-over from other donors' samples. The specimen was PBMCs. CDR3 loop: CASSVGGPLDEQYF. The CDR3, as DNA: TGTGCCAGCAGCGTAGGGGGCCCCCTTGACGAGCAGTACTTC.